One T cell receptor (beta chain) is described in this entry. This specimen belongs to a study of blood T cell repertoires in COVID-19. In the study overall: Specimens from acute and convalescent COVID-19 originated in the United States, Italy and Spain.

With 5 bases removed from V and 5 bases from J, the gap between germline ends came to 17 bases. The CDR3 loop spans 15 amino acids. CDR1 is MNHEY and CDR2 is SVGEGT in the germline V gene. Authors' methods: Estimation of nucleated cell counts was performed using reference gene primer amplification. Data came from immunoSEQ multiplex PCR; TCRdb stores just in-frame clones and leaves some out. V and J calls and clone size are given by that table; D and trimming were obtained from the DNA. The sample has about 370,000 clones, roughly 90% seen once; the top ten hold around 3%. This chain connects TRBV6-2 or TRBV6-3 to TRBJ2-3; tentatively, D is TRBD2 (6 bases). The specimen was peripheral blood. This clonotype was sampled from a woman aged 30 to 39 with COVID-19, enrolled during active disease. In nucleotides, the CDR3 is TGTGCCAGCAGTAGAAACGTGGCGGGAAGAGATACGCAGTATTTT. Translation gives CASSRNVAGRDTQYF.